The TCR beta chain under discussion was sequenced for a study of blood T cell repertoires in COVID-19. About the research overall: Nucleic acid was either cDNA or gDNA, and it came from T cells, B-cell-depleted T cells, or PBMCs.

Germline V lookup: CDR1 GTSNPN, CDR2 SVGIG (reference sequence). CDR3 length: 15 amino acids. The V gene end was trimmed by 0 bases and the J gene end by 7 bases; junction bases not matched to a gene: 4. How the authors handled the data: Quantification of nucleated cells was approximated via reference gene primer amplification. Sequencing was performed with immunoSEQ multiplex PCR; in TCRdb, only in-frame clones are kept and a portion is missing. That table is the source of V, J and clone size, and D and trimming were worked out from the DNA. The sample consists of roughly 200,000 clones, less than 85% of them appearing once.

The TCR was taken from a man in his fifties or sixties who had recovered from COVID-19. The chain couples TRBV30 to TRBJ2-2, with 11 nucleotides matching TRBD2. The sequenced sample was peripheral blood. The CDR3 bases are TGTGCCTGGAGTGTAACTAGCGGGAGTTACGGGGAGCTGTTTTTT. Its translation: CAWSVTSGSYGELFF.